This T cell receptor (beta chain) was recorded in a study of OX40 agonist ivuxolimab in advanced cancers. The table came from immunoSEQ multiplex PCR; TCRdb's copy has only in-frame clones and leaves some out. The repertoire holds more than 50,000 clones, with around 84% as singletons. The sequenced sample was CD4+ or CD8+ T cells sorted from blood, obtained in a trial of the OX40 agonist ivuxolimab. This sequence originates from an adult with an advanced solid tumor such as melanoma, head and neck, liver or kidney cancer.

The CDR3 sequence: CASSDQGGPGELFF. DNA for the CDR3: TGTGCCAGCAGCGATCAGGGGGGGCCAGGGGAGCTGTTTTTT. The V call is TRBV13, the J call TRBJ2-2; the D gene could be TRBD1 or TRBD2 (7 bases each). Germline-derived CDR1 and CDR2 are PRHDT and FYEKMQ (reference sequence). CDR3 size: 14 residues. V gave up 5 bases and J gave up 8 bases, with 15 bases separating them.